This T cell receptor beta chain was identified during a study of blood T cells in healthy people across ages. Alongside a J-beta primer mix, a sample-barcoded 5' primer served in a second PCR lasting roughly 7 to 11 cycles. MiXCR was run by TCRdb on the 5' RACE reads, yielding one entry per CDR3 protein. This repertoire shows about 1.5 million distinct CDR3 sequences, approximately 42% found once; its top ten account for under 5%. The V gene lost 4 bases and the J gene lost 2 bases, with 9 bases spanning the gap. Per the germline V gene, CDR1 is MNHEY and CDR2 is SVGEGT. The CDR3 loop spans 15 amino acids.

The TCR comes from a woman younger than 35 in good health. Sequencing used blood. J is TRBJ2-6 and V is TRBV6-2 or TRBV6-3; no reliable D call. For the CDR3, the DNA is TGTGCCAGCAGTTTAATGGGTCCTGGGGCCAACGTCCTGACTTTC. This gives the protein CASSLMGPGANVLTF.